This T cell receptor beta chain was identified in a study of blood T cell repertoires in COVID-19. On the study more broadly: Samples of COVID-19 (acute and convalescent) were obtained from the United States, Italy and Spain. The analysed material was cDNA or gDNA that came from T cells, B-cell-depleted T cells, or PBMCs.

Seattle patient enrollment occurred during active infection, with longitudinal follow-up thereafter. Per the germline V gene, CDR1 is SQVTM and CDR2 is ANQGSEA. J gave up 3 bases and V 4 bases, and 4 bases lay outside the gene matches. This CDR3 has 13 residues. Original handling: Amplification with reference gene primers provided the estimates of nucleated cell counts. The repertoire was sequenced with immunoSEQ multiplex PCR; TCRdb's copy has only in-frame clones and lacks some. V, J and clone size are taken as reported in that table, and D and trimming were inferred from the DNA itself. The sample lists 270,000 or so clones; 70% to 85% were seen once.

The J gene is TRBJ1-2, the V gene TRBV29-1; 8 bases align to TRBD1. This sequence was found in a human donor with COVID-19, enrolled during active disease. The donor label of this sample is uncertain. Sequencing was carried out using peripheral blood. CDR3 DNA sequence: TGCAGCGTTGGACAGGGGCGCGACTATGGCTACACCTTC. Protein product: CSVGQGRDYGYTF.